These 9 T cell receptor beta chains were all obtained from the same sample, sequenced in a study of blood T cell repertoires in COVID-19. TCRdb keeps only in-frame clones here, not all; method: immunoSEQ multiplex PCR. The sample lists around 160,000 clones, 70% to 90% seen once, with over 10% in the top ten. The sample consisted of peripheral blood. The receptors here all came from a man in his sixties with active or convalescent COVID-19.

This chain uses TRBV25-1 with TRBJ2-3; D may be TRBD2 (5 bases). V was clipped by 10 bases and J by 4 bases, with 9 bases between them. This CDR3 comprises 11 residues. The germline CDR1 and CDR2 sequences are MGHDK and SYGVNS. The CDR3 reads CATVGADTQYF. In DNA form, the CDR3 reads TGTGCCACCGTCGGGGCAGATACGCAGTATTTT.

The chain has TRBV5-1 and TRBJ2-2; 14 bases agree with TRBD2. Germline CDR1 reads SGHRS; CDR2 reads YFSETQ. This CDR3 spans 16 amino acids. V was clipped by 0 bases and J by 5 bases; unmatched bases: 0. CDR3 amino acids: CASSLGTSGRTGELFF. The CDR3 DNA is TGCGCCAGCAGCTTGGGGACTAGCGGGAGGACCGGGGAGCTGTTTTTT.

The genes are TRBV29-1 and TRBJ1-4; 9 nucleotides match TRBD1. CDR3 length equals 15 residues. Germline lookup yields CDR1 SQVTM and CDR2 ANQGSEA. After removal of 6 bases from V and 3 bases from J, the junction contained 8 bases not matched to a gene. The CDR3 loop reads CSVTGGVSSNEKLFF. CDR3 DNA sequence: TGCAGCGTCACAGGGGGCGTATCGTCTAATGAAAAACTGTTTTTT.

This clone has only one observation. Other DNA sequences in the sample encode the same CDR3. This rearrangement joins TRBV5-1 to TRBJ2-7; 11 nucleotides align to TRBD1. V dropped 2 bases and J dropped 4; count of bases not matched to a gene: 2. The CDR3 is 14 amino acids. Germline CDR1 reads SGHRS; CDR2 reads YFSETQ. DNA for the CDR3: TGCGCCAGCAGCTTCGGGACAGGGGGTTACGAGCAGTACTTC. This encodes CASSFGTGGYEQYF.

This chain uses TRBV7-2 with TRBJ2-7; D unresolved. This CDR3 region has 15 residues. Between the trimmed V and J ends, which lost 5 bases and 2 bases, there was a span of 16 bases. Germline loops: CDR1 SGHTA, CDR2 FQGNSA. Here the CDR3 reads CASSPSPSEPYEQYF. CDR3 nucleotide sequence: TGTGCCAGCAGCCCCTCGCCGTCGGAGCCCTACGAGCAGTACTTC.

The rearrangement joins TRBV6-1 to TRBJ1-2; D is uncertain. The CDR3 loop spans 15 amino acids. V lost 1 base and J lost 5, with 14 bases in between. Looked up from germline, CDR1 is MNHNS and CDR2 is SASEGT. CDR3 in amino acids: CASSEGRSQIYGYTF. The DNA for the CDR3 is TGTGCCAGCAGTGAAGGCCGCAGTCAAATATATGGCTACACCTTC.

The V call is TRBV6-5, the J call TRBJ2-7, with TRBD1 matching 7 bases. With 7 bases clipped from V and 5 bases from J, the junction kept 5 bases outside the gene matches. Germline V gene data show CDR1 as MNHEY and CDR2 as SVGAGI. The CDR3 is made up of 12 amino acids. CDR3 nucleotide sequence: TGTGCCAGCAAACCCACAGGGGACGAGCAGTACTTC. Amino acids: CASKPTGDEQYF.

This rearrangement joins TRBV5-1 to TRBJ2-1; 9 bases align to TRBD1. The germline V gene encodes CDR1 SGHRS and CDR2 YFSETQ. V lost 7 bases, J lost 7 bases, and 12 bases stayed unmatched. The CDR3 is made up of 15 amino acids. The CDR3 spells CASSTPTGGRNEQFF. The CDR3 coding sequence is TGCGCCAGCTCTACCCCGACAGGGGGGAGGAATGAGCAGTTCTTC.

This clone was detected only a few times. This chain joins TRBV7-6 and TRBJ2-2; D unclear. With 5 bases removed from V and 0 bases from J, the gap between germline ends came to 7 bases. This CDR3 region has 14 residues. Germline CDR1 SGHVS, CDR2 FNYEAQ. CDR3 loop: CASSIQSNTGELFF. In nucleotides, the CDR3 is TGTGCCAGCAGCATCCAATCGAACACCGGGGAGCTGTTTTTT.